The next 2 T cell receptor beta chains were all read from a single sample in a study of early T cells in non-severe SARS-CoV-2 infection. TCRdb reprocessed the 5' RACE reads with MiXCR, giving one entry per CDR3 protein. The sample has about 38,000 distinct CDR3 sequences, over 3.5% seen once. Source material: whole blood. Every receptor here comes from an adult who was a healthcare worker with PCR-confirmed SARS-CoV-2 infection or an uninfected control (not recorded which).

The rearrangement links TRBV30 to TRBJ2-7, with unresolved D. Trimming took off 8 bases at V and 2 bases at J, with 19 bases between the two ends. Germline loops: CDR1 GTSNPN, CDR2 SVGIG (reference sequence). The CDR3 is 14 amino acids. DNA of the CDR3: TGTGCCGGACGGCTCGGCGGCTCTGCCTACGAGCAGTACTTC. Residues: CAGRLGGSAYEQYF.

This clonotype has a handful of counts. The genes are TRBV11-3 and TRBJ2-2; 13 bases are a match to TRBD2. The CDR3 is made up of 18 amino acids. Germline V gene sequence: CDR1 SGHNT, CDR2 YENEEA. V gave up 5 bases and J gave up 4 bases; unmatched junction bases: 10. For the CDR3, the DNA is TGTGCCAGCAGCCCGGGACTAGCGGGGTATGGCGGCACCGGGGAGCTGTTTTTT. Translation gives CASSPGLAGYGGTGELFF.